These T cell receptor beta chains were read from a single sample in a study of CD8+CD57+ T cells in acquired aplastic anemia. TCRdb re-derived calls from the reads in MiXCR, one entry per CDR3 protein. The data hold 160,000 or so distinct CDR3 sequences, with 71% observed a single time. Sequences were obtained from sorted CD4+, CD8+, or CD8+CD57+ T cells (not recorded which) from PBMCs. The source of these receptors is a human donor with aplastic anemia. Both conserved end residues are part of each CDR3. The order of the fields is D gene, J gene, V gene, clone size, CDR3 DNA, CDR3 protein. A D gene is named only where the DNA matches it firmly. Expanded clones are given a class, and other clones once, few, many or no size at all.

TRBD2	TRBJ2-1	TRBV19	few	TGTGCCACCGGACTAGCGGGGAACAATGAGCAGTTCTTC	CATGLAGNNEQFF
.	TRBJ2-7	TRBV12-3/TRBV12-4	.	TGTGCCAGCAGTTTAGGGAAAGGCGAGCAGTACTTC	CASSLGKGEQYF
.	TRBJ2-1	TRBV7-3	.	TGTGCCAGCAGCATCGGGACAAGAGACAATGAGCAGTTCTTC	CASSIGTRDNEQFF
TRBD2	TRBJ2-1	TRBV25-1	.	TGTGCCAGCAGTTTACTTAAACTAGCGGGAGCCTACAATGAGCAGTTCTTC	CASSLLKLAGAYNEQFF
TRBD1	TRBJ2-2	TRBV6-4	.	TGTGCCAGCAGTCCCAGGTCGGACAGGGAAGCCGGGGAGCTGTTTTTT	CASSPRSDREAGELFF
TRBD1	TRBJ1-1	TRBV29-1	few	TGCAGCGGCCGGACAGGGACCGGGACTGAAGCTTTCTTT	CSGRTGTGTEAFF
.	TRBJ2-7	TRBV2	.	TGTGCCAGCAGTTGGACACTCTCCTACGAGCAGTACTTC	CASSWTLSYEQYF
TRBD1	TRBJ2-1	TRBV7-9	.	TGTGCCAGCAGCCGTGGGACAGGGACCTACAATGAGCAGTTCTTC	CASSRGTGTYNEQFF
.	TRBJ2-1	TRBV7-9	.	TGTGTCAGCAGTGCTAGCCGTAATGAGCAGTTCTTC	CVSSASRNEQFF
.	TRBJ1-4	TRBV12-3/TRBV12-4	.	TGTGCCAGCAGAGTAACAGGGTTTGGTGAAAAACTGTTTTTT	CASRVTGFGEKLFF
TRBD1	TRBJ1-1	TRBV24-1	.	TGTGCCACCAGTGATGGACAGGGGGCCACTGAAGCTTTCTTT	CATSDGQGATEAFF
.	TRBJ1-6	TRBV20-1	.	TGCAGTGCTATAACCGGACAGCGGGTACATTCACCCCTCCACTTT	CSAITGQRVHSPLHF
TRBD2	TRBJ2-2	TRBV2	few	TGTTTGAGCGGGGGGGCCACCGGGGAGCTGTTTTTT	CLSGGATGELFF
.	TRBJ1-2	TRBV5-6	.	TGTGCCAGCGGCTTGGCCGGTTGGGATACCCCACAAGTATGGAATGGCTACACCTTC	CASGLAGWDTPQVWNGYTF
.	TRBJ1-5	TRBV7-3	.	TGTGCCAGCAGCCAGGGGAATGGCCAGCCCCAGCATTTT	CASSQGNGQPQHF
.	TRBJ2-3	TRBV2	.	TGTGCCAGCAGACCGGGGAGCACAGATACGCAGTATTTT	CASRPGSTDTQYF
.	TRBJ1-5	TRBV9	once	TGTGCCAGCAGCGTAGAGTCGGACGGAAATCAGCCCCAGCATTTT	CASSVESDGNQPQHF
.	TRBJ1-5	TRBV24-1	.	TGTGCCACCAGTTCACTCCCAGGGGAGCAACAGCATTTT	CATSSLPGEQQHF
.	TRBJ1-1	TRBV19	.	TGTGCCAGTAGTGGTCAGGTTGGGATGAACACTGAAGCTTTCTTT	CASSGQVGMNTEAFF
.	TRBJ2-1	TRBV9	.	TGTGCCAGCAGCTTGGAAAATGAGCAGTTCTTC	CASSLENEQFF
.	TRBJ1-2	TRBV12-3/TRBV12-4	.	TGTGCCTCGCGAAACTATGGCTACACCTTC	CASRNYGYTF
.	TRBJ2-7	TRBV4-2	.	TGTGCCAGCAGCCAATCTCAAGAGCAGTACTTC	CASSQSQEQYF
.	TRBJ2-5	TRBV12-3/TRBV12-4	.	TGTGCCAGCAGCCCCTGGGCCCAAGAGACCCAGTACTTC	CASSPWAQETQYF
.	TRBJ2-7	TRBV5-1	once	TGCGCCAGCAGGACGGAGACAGCGAGCTCCTACGAGCAGTACTTC	CASRTETASSYEQYF
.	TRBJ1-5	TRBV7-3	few	TGTGCCAGCAGCTTAGTACGCAATCAGCCCCAGCATTTT	CASSLVRNQPQHF
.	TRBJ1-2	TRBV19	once	TGTGCCAGTAGTATGTCCGGCATCTATGGCTACACCTTC	CASSMSGIYGYTF
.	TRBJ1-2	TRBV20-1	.	TGCAGTGCCTGGGACGTCGCGTATGGCTACACCTTC	CSAWDVAYGYTF
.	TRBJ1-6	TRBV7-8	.	TGTGCCAGCAGGTTAAACAGGGTTTATAATTCACCCCTCCACTTT	CASRLNRVYNSPLHF
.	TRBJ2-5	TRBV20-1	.	TGCAGTGCTGCAGAGCACCCCAGAGTGGCAGAGACCCAGTACTTC	CSAAEHPRVAETQYF
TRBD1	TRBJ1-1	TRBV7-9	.	TGTGCCAGCAGCTTGGGACAGCCCTGGGCTGTAGCTTTCTTT	CASSLGQPWAVAFF
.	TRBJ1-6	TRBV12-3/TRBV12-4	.	TGTGCCAGCAGTCTGGGCTCGGGGTCACCCCTCCACTTT	CASSLGSGSPLHF
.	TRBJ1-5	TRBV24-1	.	TGTGCCACCAGTGATTTGCCCCATCAGCCCCAGCATTTT	CATSDLPHQPQHF
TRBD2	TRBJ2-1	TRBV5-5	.	TGTGCCAGCAGCCTTAGCGGGGGGGCCGGGAATGAGCAGTTCTTC	CASSLSGGAGNEQFF
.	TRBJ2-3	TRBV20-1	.	TGCAGTGCTGACGAAGGAGGGACAGATACGCAGTATTTT	CSADEGGTDTQYF
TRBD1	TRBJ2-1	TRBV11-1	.	TGTGCCAGCAGCCCACCACCGACAGGGCAATTAAGCTCCTACAATGAGCAGTTCTTC	CASSPPPTGQLSSYNEQFF
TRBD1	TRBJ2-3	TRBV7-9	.	TGTGCCAGCAGCTCTACAGGGGGGTACGAGACAGATACGCAGTATTTT	CASSSTGGYETDTQYF
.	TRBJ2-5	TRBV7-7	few	TGTGCTAGCAGCTTAGTTCGGGGTAGTGAGACCCAGTACTTC	CASSLVRGSETQYF
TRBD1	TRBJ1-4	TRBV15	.	TGTGCCACCAGCACTCGTCCCGGGACAGGGGTGGAAAAACTGTTTTTT	CATSTRPGTGVEKLFF
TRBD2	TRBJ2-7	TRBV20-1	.	TGCAGTGCCTCGGGACTAGCGGGAGCCTACGAGCAGTACTTC	CSASGLAGAYEQYF
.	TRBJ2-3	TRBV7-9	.	TGTGCCAGCAGCCTGCAGACAGATACGCAGTATTTT	CASSLQTDTQYF
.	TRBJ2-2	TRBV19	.	TGTGCCAGCCTTAGGGAAAGGGGGGAGCTGTTTTTT	CASLRERGELFF
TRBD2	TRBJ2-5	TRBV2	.	TGTGCCAGCAGTGAAGCGCCTCCGGGACTAGCGAAGGAGACCCAGTACTTC	CASSEAPPGLAKETQYF
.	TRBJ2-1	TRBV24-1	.	TGTGCCACCAGTGGCCCTACTATCGGGCCATTCTCCTACAATGAGCAGTTCTTC	CATSGPTIGPFSYNEQFF
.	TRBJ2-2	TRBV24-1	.	TGTGCCACCTCGACCGACTGGGGGAGTGACCCCGGGGAGCTGTTTTTT	CATSTDWGSDPGELFF
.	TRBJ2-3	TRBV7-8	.	TGTGCCAGCAGCAGAGGGGCCAGCACAGATACGCAGTATTTT	CASSRGASTDTQYF
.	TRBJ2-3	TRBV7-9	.	TGTGCCAGCAGCTTATACGGGGGCACAGATACGCAGTATTTT	CASSLYGGTDTQYF
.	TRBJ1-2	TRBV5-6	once	TGTGCCAGCAGCTTCCGAAGTGCAGGCCCAGTCGGCTACACCTTC	CASSFRSAGPVGYTF
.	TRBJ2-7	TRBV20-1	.	TGCAGTGCTACACAGGGAAGTCAGAACGAGCAGTACTTC	CSATQGSQNEQYF
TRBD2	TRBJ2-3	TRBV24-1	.	TGTGCCACTGAACCCGGGACTAGCGACACAGATACGCAGTATTTT	CATEPGTSDTDTQYF
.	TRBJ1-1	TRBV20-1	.	TGCAGTGCTAGAGCAACGGACACTGAAGCTTACTTT	CSARATDTEAYF
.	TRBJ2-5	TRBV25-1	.	TGTGCCAGCAGTGAATTCGGGGTCGCGGAGACCCAGTACTTC	CASSEFGVAETQYF
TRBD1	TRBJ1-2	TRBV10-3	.	TGTGCCTCGGACGGGACAGGGAATGGCTACACCTTC	CASDGTGNGYTF
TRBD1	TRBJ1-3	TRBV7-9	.	TGTGCCAGCAGCTTAACATGGACAGGGGAAGGAAACACCATATATTTT	CASSLTWTGEGNTIYF